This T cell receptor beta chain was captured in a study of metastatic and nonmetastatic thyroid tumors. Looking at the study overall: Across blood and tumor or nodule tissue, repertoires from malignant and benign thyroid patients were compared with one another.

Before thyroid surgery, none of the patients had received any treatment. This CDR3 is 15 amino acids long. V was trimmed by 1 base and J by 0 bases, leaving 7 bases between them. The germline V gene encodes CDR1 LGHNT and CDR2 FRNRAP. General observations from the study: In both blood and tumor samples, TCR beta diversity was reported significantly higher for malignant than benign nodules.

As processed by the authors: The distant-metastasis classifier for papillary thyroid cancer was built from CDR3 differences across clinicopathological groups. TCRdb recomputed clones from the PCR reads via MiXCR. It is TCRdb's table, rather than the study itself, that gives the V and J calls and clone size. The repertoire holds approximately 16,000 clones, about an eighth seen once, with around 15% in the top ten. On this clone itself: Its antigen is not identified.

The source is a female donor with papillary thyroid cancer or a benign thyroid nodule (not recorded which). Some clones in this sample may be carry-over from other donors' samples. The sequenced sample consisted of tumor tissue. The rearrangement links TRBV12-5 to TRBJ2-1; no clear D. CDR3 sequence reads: CASGLEASSYNEQFF. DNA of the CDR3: TGTGCTAGTGGTTTGGAGGCGAGCTCCTACAATGAGCAGTTCTTC.